The clone carrying this T cell receptor (beta chain) was observed a single time. Its antigen remains unknown. Data came from immunoSEQ multiplex PCR; TCRdb stores just in-frame clones and leaves some out. The top ten hold approximately 0.2% of the sample, which has around 30,000 clones, approximately 90% seen once. V was clipped by 5 bases and J by 0 bases; unmatched bases: 7. Per the germline V gene, CDR1 is SGHTA and CDR2 is FQGTGA. The CDR3 sequence is 16 residues long. The sample comes from a study of PD-1 blockade in classical Hodgkin lymphoma. The time point here: newly diagnosed, previously untreated cHL patient sample. Magnetic negative selection of thawed PBMCs was the method by which CD4+ T cells were purified. As a comparison, the study used PBMCs from newly diagnosed, untreated classical Hodgkin lymphoma. Study observations and caveats: Repertoires differed for reasons still undefined, possibly disease activity or prior therapy.

The sample comprised CD4+ T cells from blood. The V and J genes are TRBV7-3 and TRBJ1-3; TRBD1 aligns across 7 bases. The clonotype was recovered from a human donor with classical Hodgkin lymphoma. The chain's CDR3 is CASSPTGANSGNTIYF. The CDR3 DNA is TGTGCCAGCAGCCCAACAGGGGCCAACTCTGGAAACACCATATATTTT.